This is a list of T cell receptor beta chains from one sample in a study of identical twins. TCRdb re-called the 5' RACE reads with MiXCR, one entry per CDR3 protein. The data contain 1.5 million or so distinct CDR3 sequences, about 32% of them seen just once; the ten biggest clones take up about 0.25%. Sequencing used cord blood. The source of these receptors is a newborn girl in good health. The CDR3 runs from the conserved cysteine through the conserved F or W. D genes are given only for firm matches. Only some rows state a clone size, as once, few, many or a class for expanded clones.

d_gene: -; abundance: -; j_gene: TRBJ1-5; v_gene: TRBV20-1; CDR3nt: TGCAGTGCTAGGGCCCCAACCCGGGTTCAGCCCCAGCATTTT; CDR3aa: CSARAPTRVQPQHF
d_gene: TRBD1; abundance: -; j_gene: TRBJ2-7; v_gene: TRBV20-1; CDR3nt: TGCAGTGCTACAGGGGACAGGGGATCGAGGGAGCAGTACTTC; CDR3aa: CSATGDRGSREQYF
d_gene: -; abundance: many; j_gene: TRBJ2-3; v_gene: TRBV5-4; CDR3nt: TGTGCCAGCAGCGGGGCCCACCTCACAGATACGCAGTATTTT; CDR3aa: CASSGAHLTDTQYF
d_gene: -; abundance: -; j_gene: TRBJ1-4; v_gene: TRBV7-2; CDR3nt: TGTGCCAGCAGCTTCCAACCCCTAGGTACACGGCTGTTTTTT; CDR3aa: CASSFQPLGTRLFF
d_gene: TRBD2; abundance: -; j_gene: TRBJ2-1; v_gene: TRBV14; CDR3nt: TGTGCCAGCAGCCAAGGAGGACTAGTGGCTTACAATGAGCAGTTCTTC; CDR3aa: CASSQGGLVAYNEQFF
d_gene: -; abundance: few; j_gene: TRBJ1-2; v_gene: TRBV7-2; CDR3nt: TGTGCCAGCAGCTTAGGAGGGGACTACTATGGCTACACCTTC; CDR3aa: CASSLGGDYYGYTF
d_gene: TRBD2; abundance: -; j_gene: TRBJ2-7; v_gene: TRBV10-3; CDR3nt: TGTGCCATCAGTGGGGCTAGCGGGAACTGCGAGCAGTACTTC; CDR3aa: CAISGASGNCEQYF
d_gene: -; abundance: -; j_gene: TRBJ2-7; v_gene: TRBV3-1; CDR3nt: TGTGCCAGCAGCCAGCGGGAATCGGGGTTTGAAGAGCAGTACTTC; CDR3aa: CASSQRESGFEEQYF
d_gene: -; abundance: few; j_gene: TRBJ2-3; v_gene: TRBV5-4; CDR3nt: TGTGCCAGCAGCCCACCCCCGACTGGCTCAGATACGCAGTATTTT; CDR3aa: CASSPPPTGSDTQYF
d_gene: -; abundance: -; j_gene: TRBJ2-3; v_gene: TRBV5-6; CDR3nt: TGTGCCAGCAGCTTTACCCCCACCAGACCAGATACGCAGTATTTT; CDR3aa: CASSFTPTRPDTQYF
d_gene: TRBD1; abundance: -; j_gene: TRBJ1-2; v_gene: TRBV27; CDR3nt: TGTGCCAGCAGTCGAGGACAGGGGGCATCGGGCTACACCTTC; CDR3aa: CASSRGQGASGYTF
d_gene: TRBD2; abundance: -; j_gene: TRBJ2-3; v_gene: TRBV2; CDR3nt: TGTGCCAGCAGTAAGACTAGCGGGATCACAGATACGCAGTATTTT; CDR3aa: CASSKTSGITDTQYF
d_gene: -; abundance: -; j_gene: TRBJ2-6; v_gene: TRBV29-1; CDR3nt: TGCAGCGGTGCCGGAGGGGAGGCCAACGTCCTGACTTTC; CDR3aa: CSGAGGEANVLTF
d_gene: TRBD2; abundance: few; j_gene: TRBJ2-1; v_gene: TRBV20-1; CDR3nt: TGCAGTGCTCGTACTAGCGGGATTAGCAATGAGCAGTTCTTC; CDR3aa: CSARTSGISNEQFF
d_gene: TRBD2; abundance: -; j_gene: TRBJ2-5; v_gene: TRBV4-2; CDR3nt: TGTGCCAGCAGGCAGGCTTTACGGGAGGTCGAGACCCAGTACTTC; CDR3aa: CASRQALREVETQYF
d_gene: TRBD1; abundance: few; j_gene: TRBJ2-1; v_gene: TRBV6-6; CDR3nt: TGTGCCAGCAGTTACCCCGGACAGGGACGGAATGAGCAGTTCTTC; CDR3aa: CASSYPGQGRNEQFF
d_gene: -; abundance: -; j_gene: TRBJ1-5; v_gene: TRBV20-1; CDR3nt: TGCAGTGCTAGAGAGTGGAGCAGTCAGCCCCAGCATTTT; CDR3aa: CSAREWSSQPQHF
d_gene: -; abundance: few; j_gene: TRBJ1-1; v_gene: TRBV20-1; CDR3nt: TGCAGTGCTAGAGATCTCGTGGGGGAGAACACTGAAGCTTTCTTT; CDR3aa: CSARDLVGENTEAFF
d_gene: TRBD2; abundance: -; j_gene: TRBJ2-3; v_gene: TRBV28; CDR3nt: TGTGCCAGCAGTTTACGACTAGCGGGAGCTACTAGCACAGATACGCAGTATTTT; CDR3aa: CASSLRLAGATSTDTQYF
d_gene: TRBD1; abundance: -; j_gene: TRBJ1-5; v_gene: TRBV6-1; CDR3nt: TGTGCCAGCAGGGGGTTCGACAGGGAAAGCAATCAGCCCCAGCATTTT; CDR3aa: CASRGFDRESNQPQHF
d_gene: TRBD2; abundance: few; j_gene: TRBJ2-1; v_gene: TRBV4-2; CDR3nt: TGTGCCAGCAGCCAAGTTCTCACTAGCGGGGGCCAGTACAATGAGCAGTTCTTC; CDR3aa: CASSQVLTSGGQYNEQFF
d_gene: -; abundance: -; j_gene: TRBJ2-7; v_gene: TRBV12-3/TRBV12-4; CDR3nt: TGTGCCAGCAGTCGAATCACGGAATACGAGCAGTACTTC; CDR3aa: CASSRITEYEQYF
d_gene: -; abundance: -; j_gene: TRBJ1-5; v_gene: TRBV28; CDR3nt: TGTGCCAGCACGGATGGCAATCAGCCCCAGCATTTT; CDR3aa: CASTDGNQPQHF
d_gene: TRBD2; abundance: -; j_gene: TRBJ2-1; v_gene: TRBV5-1; CDR3nt: TGCGCCAGCAGCTTACGTAGCGGGAGGGTAGGTGAGCAGTTCTTC; CDR3aa: CASSLRSGRVGEQFF
d_gene: TRBD1; abundance: once; j_gene: TRBJ2-4; v_gene: TRBV19; CDR3nt: TGTGCCAGTAGTATCCAGGGGGAGCAGTACTTC; CDR3aa: CASSIQGEQYF
d_gene: -; abundance: -; j_gene: TRBJ1-2; v_gene: TRBV7-2; CDR3nt: TGTGCCAGCAGCTTAGTTCTTATCGGGGGCTACACCTTC; CDR3aa: CASSLVLIGGYTF
d_gene: TRBD2; abundance: few; j_gene: TRBJ2-5; v_gene: TRBV29-1; CDR3nt: TGCAGCGGATACTCGGGACTAGCTCCCAATGAGCAGTACTTC; CDR3aa: CSGYSGLAPNEQYF
d_gene: -; abundance: -; j_gene: TRBJ2-7; v_gene: TRBV7-9; CDR3nt: TGTGCCAGCAGTCCAGCCCCGTATGGCGATGAGCAGTACTTC; CDR3aa: CASSPAPYGDEQYF
d_gene: -; abundance: -; j_gene: TRBJ1-4; v_gene: TRBV20-1; CDR3nt: TGCAGTGCTAGAGATCGGGGGCGCGGAGAAAAACTGTTTTTT; CDR3aa: CSARDRGRGEKLFF
d_gene: -; abundance: few; j_gene: TRBJ2-5; v_gene: TRBV28; CDR3nt: TGTGCCAGCAGTGTTTGGCAGCTCCAAGAGACCCAGTACTTC; CDR3aa: CASSVWQLQETQYF
d_gene: -; abundance: -; j_gene: TRBJ1-1; v_gene: TRBV5-1; CDR3nt: TGCGCCAGCAGCTTGGAGTCAGAGAAGGGTAACACTGAAGCTTTCTTT; CDR3aa: CASSLESEKGNTEAFF
d_gene: TRBD1; abundance: few; j_gene: TRBJ2-3; v_gene: TRBV5-1; CDR3nt: TGCGCCAGCAGCTTGCGACAGGGGATGGATACGCAGTATTTT; CDR3aa: CASSLRQGMDTQYF
d_gene: -; abundance: -; j_gene: TRBJ2-4; v_gene: TRBV4-2; CDR3nt: TGTGCCAGCAGCCAAAAAGCCGGGGGTGGGGACATTCAGTACTTC; CDR3aa: CASSQKAGGGDIQYF
d_gene: -; abundance: many; j_gene: TRBJ1-5; v_gene: TRBV28; CDR3nt: TGTGCCAGCAGTACCAACAGGAAACATAGCAATCAGCCCCAGCATTTT; CDR3aa: CASSTNRKHSNQPQHF
d_gene: -; abundance: -; j_gene: TRBJ2-2; v_gene: TRBV27; CDR3nt: TGTGCCAGCACCTTGGACGCAACGAACGCCGGGGAGCTGTTTTTT; CDR3aa: CASTLDATNAGELFF
d_gene: -; abundance: -; j_gene: TRBJ1-1; v_gene: TRBV9; CDR3nt: TGTGCCAGCAGCGAAGGGGGGGTTCTGAACACTGAAGCTTTCTTT; CDR3aa: CASSEGGVLNTEAFF
d_gene: TRBD1; abundance: -; j_gene: TRBJ2-2; v_gene: TRBV10-3; CDR3nt: TGTGCCATCAGTGACAGGGGGCCCACCGGGGAGCTGTTTTTT; CDR3aa: CAISDRGPTGELFF
d_gene: TRBD2; abundance: few; j_gene: TRBJ2-1; v_gene: TRBV5-1; CDR3nt: TGCGCCAGCGGCCACGGACTAGCGGATTACAATGAGCAGTTCTTC; CDR3aa: CASGHGLADYNEQFF
d_gene: -; abundance: few; j_gene: TRBJ2-5; v_gene: TRBV20-1; CDR3nt: TGCAGTGCCCGTCTAGCGCCTAGGGAGACCCAGTACTTC; CDR3aa: CSARLAPRETQYF
d_gene: TRBD1; abundance: few; j_gene: TRBJ2-1; v_gene: TRBV18; CDR3nt: TGTGCCAGCTCACCGGACAGGGTAGAGCAGTTCTTC; CDR3aa: CASSPDRVEQFF
d_gene: -; abundance: few; j_gene: TRBJ2-3; v_gene: TRBV30; CDR3nt: TGTGCCTGGAGTCAGGATTACACAGATACGCAGTATTTT; CDR3aa: CAWSQDYTDTQYF
d_gene: TRBD1; abundance: -; j_gene: TRBJ1-5; v_gene: TRBV6-1; CDR3nt: TGTGCCAGCAGTGAACGCCAACACAGGGGTAATCAGCCCCAGCATTTT; CDR3aa: CASSERQHRGNQPQHF